Below are 14 T cell receptor beta chains sequenced from a single sample in a study of OX40 agonist ivuxolimab in advanced cancers. Data came from immunoSEQ multiplex PCR; TCRdb stores just in-frame clones and leaves some out. This table has approximately 75,000 clones, 90% appearing once. Sequences were derived from CD4+ or CD8+ T cells sorted from blood, sampled in a trial of the OX40 agonist ivuxolimab. All receptors come from an adult with an advanced solid tumor such as melanoma, head and neck, liver or kidney cancer.

The chain joins TRBV7-2 to TRBJ2-1, with D unclear. This CDR3 contains 15 residues. V lost 2 bases and J 0 bases, leaving 8 bases between the germline ends. From germline, CDR1 is SGHTA and CDR2 FQGNSA. The DNA for the CDR3 is TGTGCCAGCAGCTTAACTGAGAGCTCCTACAATGAGCAGTTCTTC. Protein: CASSLTESSYNEQFF.

The rearrangement joins TRBV5-4 to TRBJ2-7; maybe TRBD1 (6 bases). The germline gives CDR1 SGHNT, CDR2 YYREEE (reference sequence). V shed 5 bases and J shed 6 bases, with 15 bases lying between them. CDR3 length: 13 residues. The CDR3 coding sequence is TGTGCCAGCAGGAAGGACAGAGCGATCGAGCAGTACTTC. Protein product: CASRKDRAIEQYF.

This rearrangement joins TRBV4-1 to TRBJ2-3; D remains ambiguous. Germline CDR1 MGHRA, CDR2 YSYEKL. The CDR3 covers 15 residues. The V end lost 0 bases, the J end lost 3 bases, and 10 bases lay between the germline ends. The CDR3: CASSQDPRTTDTQYF. The CDR3 DNA follows: TGCGCCAGCAGCCAAGATCCTAGGACGACAGATACGCAGTATTTT.

This clone was picked up a small number of times. The CDR3 coding sequence is TGTGCCATCCGCTGGATGGACGAGCAGTACTTC. It specifies CAIRWMDEQYF. The rearrangement uses TRBV10-3 and TRBJ2-7; D call uncertain. Germline V lookup: CDR1 ENHRY, CDR2 SYGVKD. V was clipped by 8 bases and J by 5 bases, with 10 bases between them. This CDR3 has 11 amino acids.

Only one count was recorded for this clone. V is TRBV28 and J is TRBJ2-7; 9 bases are a match to TRBD1. Trimming cost V 6 bases and J 5 bases; bases outside gene matches: 11. This CDR3 region has 15 residues. Germline V lookup: CDR1 MDHEN, CDR2 SYDVKM. CDR3 region: CASRIGGTGKDEQYF. The CDR3 DNA reads as TGTGCCAGCAGGATTGGAGGGACAGGGAAGGACGAGCAGTACTTC.

The chain uses TRBV7-2 and TRBJ2-2, with D perhaps matching TRBD2 (5 bases). With 4 bases removed from V and 1 base from J, the gap between germline ends came to 10 bases. The CDR3 runs 15 residues. Germline lookup yields CDR1 SGHTA and CDR2 FQGNSA. In DNA form, the CDR3 reads TGTGCCAGCAGCTCCGGACTGTTGAACACCGGGGAGCTGTTTTTT. Protein sequence: CASSSGLLNTGELFF.

As DNA, the CDR3 is TGTGCCACCCAACTTGGGGGGACAGATACGCAGTATTTT. Translating it yields CATQLGGTDTQYF. V is TRBV28 and J is TRBJ2-3, with TRBD2 as a possible D gene (6 bases). CDR1 and CDR2 (germline): MDHEN, SYDVKM. The CDR3 runs 13 residues. The V gene lost 10 bases and the J gene lost 3 bases, with 14 bases spanning the gap.

The rearrangement joins TRBV6-5 to TRBJ2-2; D gene ambiguous. CDR1 MNHEY and CDR2 SVGAGI come from the germline V gene. V dropped 7 bases and J dropped 5 bases, with 11 bases sitting between them. This CDR3 has 13 residues. The CDR3: CASTHSGTGELFF. Here the CDR3 DNA reads TGTGCCAGCACTCACTCTGGGACCGGGGAGCTGTTTTTT.

The genes are TRBV6-1 and TRBJ2-7; a possible D gene is TRBD2 (7 bases). The CDR3 runs 15 residues. V lost 6 bases and J 5 bases, leaving 20 bases between the germline ends. Germline CDR1 reads MNHNS; CDR2 reads SASEGT. This CDR3 reads CASRGTRGQEDEQYF. Here the CDR3 DNA reads TGTGCCAGCAGGGGGACGCGGGGGCAAGAAGACGAGCAGTACTTC.

The rearrangement links TRBV5-1 to TRBJ1-3; D remains unclear. Trimming took off 0 bases at V and 0 bases at J, with 4 bases between the two ends. CDR3 length: 14 residues. Per germline, CDR1 SGHRS and CDR2 YFSETQ. The CDR3 DNA sequence: TGCGCCAGCAGCTTGGAATTCTCTGGAAACACCATATATTTT. Translated, it gives CASSLEFSGNTIYF.

This clone was recorded once. The chain carries TRBV11-3 and TRBJ2-1; D is possibly TRBD1 (5 bases). Germline CDR1 SGHNT, CDR2 YENEEA. V was cut by 3 bases and J by 8 bases, with 11 bases left in between. CDR3 length: 13 residues. CDR3: CASSLRLGDEQFF. CDR3 bases: TGTGCCAGCAGCTTGAGGTTAGGGGATGAGCAGTTCTTC.

The chain's CDR3 is CASSVGTTGDTQYF. The CDR3 nucleotides are TGTGCCAGCAGCGTAGGCACCACGGGCGATACGCAGTATTTT. The gene calls are TRBV9 and TRBJ2-3; unclear D gene. This CDR3 contains 14 residues. Trimming pared 0 bases from V and 6 bases from J, leaving 11 bases between. The V gene's germline CDR1 is SGDLS and CDR2 YYNGEE.

The J gene is TRBJ1-2, the V gene TRBV28; 8 bases are a match to TRBD1. Trimming cost V 6 bases and J 6 bases; bases outside gene matches: 12. The CDR3 spans 15 residues. The germline V gene encodes CDR1 MDHEN and CDR2 SYDVKM. CDR3 residues: CASRIGQGARNGYTF. The CDR3 DNA is TGTGCCAGCAGAATCGGGCAGGGGGCGCGGAATGGCTACACCTTC.

This clone was picked up one time. The chain recombines TRBV5-1 with TRBJ2-5; 11 bases are shared with TRBD1. V lost 4 bases and J lost 5; bases outside the gene matches: 7. Germline V gene lookup returns CDR1 SGHRS and CDR2 YFSETQ. The CDR3 has 15 amino acids. The CDR3, as DNA: TGCGCCAGCAGCGCCTGGACAGGGGGCGAGGAGACCCAGTACTTC. Translating it yields CASSAWTGGEETQYF.